This is a list of T cell receptor beta chains from one sample in a study of shared clonotypes between healthy human individuals. Profiling relied on immunoSEQ multiplex PCR, and the TCRdb table lists in-frame clones only, not all of them. The sample has more than 2 million clones; nearly 97% are singletons. Sequencing input: naive CD4+ T cells sorted from blood. These receptors were obtained from a man aged 18 to 35 in good health. CDR3s include the opening cysteine and the closing phenylalanine or tryptophan. The D gene is left open where the match is weak. Where a row states a size, it is once, few, many or the class of an expanded clone; other rows omit it.

TRBJ2-7 | TRBD2 | TRBV30 | 15 | . | CAWSSGLAGGFEQYF | TGTGCCTGGAGTAGCGGACTAGCGGGAGGGTTCGAGCAGTACTTC
TRBJ2-1 | TRBD1 | TRBV27 | 16 | . | CASSLGRGQSYNEQFF | TGTGCCAGCAGTTTAGGCAGGGGGCAATCCTACAATGAGCAGTTCTTC
TRBJ2-1 | TRBD2 | TRBV10-3 | 13 | . | CAISGGGPTEQFF | TGTGCCATCTCCGGCGGGGGACCGACTGAGCAGTTCTTC
TRBJ1-6 | . | TRBV2 | 14 | few | CASSLGMENSPLHF | TGTGCCAGCAGCCTAGGGATGGAGAATTCACCCCTCCACTTT
TRBJ2-7 | . | TRBV28 | 16 | . | CASTRNRVIGVFEQYF | TGTGCCAGCACCCGCAACAGGGTAATCGGAGTTTTCGAGCAGTACTTC
TRBJ2-7 | . | TRBV21-1 | 14 | . | CASTGTSGGYEQYF | TGTGCCAGCACCGGGACTAGCGGAGGCTACGAGCAGTACTTC
TRBJ1-2 | . | TRBV11-2 | 15 | . | CASSLDRQIFYGYTF | TGTGCCAGCAGCTTAGATAGACAGATTTTCTATGGCTACACCTTC
TRBJ1-5 | . | TRBV4-1 | 16 | . | CASSQGADRLNQPQHF | TGCGCCAGCAGCCAAGGGGCTGACAGACTCAATCAGCCCCAGCATTTT
TRBJ2-7 | . | TRBV9 | 14 | . | CASSVDPMSGDQYF | TGTGCCAGCAGCGTAGACCCCATGTCGGGGGATCAGTACTTC
TRBJ2-1 | TRBD2 | TRBV9 | 16 | . | CASSVRAGTSDNEQFF | TGTGCCAGCAGCGTCCGGGCCGGGACTAGCGACAATGAGCAGTTCTTC
TRBJ2-3 | . | TRBV11-2 | 13 | . | CASSLFRTDTQYF | TGTGCCAGCAGCTTATTTCGAACAGATACGCAGTATTTT
TRBJ2-5 | . | TRBV5-1 | 12 | . | CASSLARETQYF | TGCGCCAGCAGCTTGGCCAGGGAGACCCAGTACTTC
TRBJ2-2 | TRBD2 | TRBV7-9 | 17 | . | CASSFGAGGPDTGELFF | TGTGCCAGCAGCTTTGGAGCGGGAGGGCCCGACACCGGGGAGCTGTTTTTT
TRBJ1-2 | . | TRBV5-1 | 14 | . | CASSRQTENYGYTF | TGCGCCAGCAGTCGACAGACCGAAAACTATGGCTACACCTTC
TRBJ2-3 | . | TRBV4-1 | 15 | . | CASSRPAESTDTQYF | TGCGCCAGCAGCCGGCCGGCGGAGAGCACAGATACGCAGTATTTT
TRBJ2-1 | TRBD2 | TRBV10-1 | 22 | . | CASSESNFCGPSGGAEFNEQFF | TGCGCCAGCAGTGAGTCGAACTTTTGCGGCCCTAGCGGGGGGGCTGAGTTCAATGAGCAGTTCTTC
TRBJ2-7 | TRBD1 | TRBV28 | 14 | . | CASSRTGVSHEQYF | TGTGCCAGCAGTCGGACAGGGGTAAGCCACGAGCAGTACTTC
TRBJ2-5 | . | TRBV19 | 14 | . | CASSMGLPGETQYF | TGTGCCAGTAGTATGGGCCTACCTGGAGAGACCCAGTACTTC
TRBJ2-3 | . | TRBV28 | 13 | . | CASSSPGASRLYF | TGTGCCAGCAGTTCCCCCGGGGCTAGTCGTTTGTATTTT
TRBJ2-5 | . | TRBV28 | 13 | . | CASRGTARMGQYF | TGTGCCAGCAGAGGGACGGCGCGGATGGGACAGTACTTC
TRBJ2-1 | TRBD1 | TRBV5-1 | 16 | . | CASSLDDGTGHNEQFF | TGCGCCAGCAGCTTGGATGATGGGACAGGGCACAATGAGCAGTTCTTC
TRBJ2-3 | TRBD2 | TRBV30 | 18 | . | CAWSVLRTSGVSTDTQYF | TGTGCCTGGAGTGTACTTCGGACTAGCGGGGTTAGCACAGATACGCAGTATTTT
TRBJ1-1 | . | TRBV5-1 | 14 | . | CASSLGQGHTEAFF | TGCGCCAGCAGCTTGGGGCAGGGTCACACTGAAGCTTTCTTT
TRBJ2-7 | . | TRBV7-2 | 14 | . | CASSLTSQLGEQYF | TGTGCCAGCAGCTTAACTTCGCAACTGGGCGAGCAGTACTTC
TRBJ2-2 | . | TRBV6-5 | 15 | . | CASSYRAQQAGELFF | TGTGCCAGCAGTTACAGGGCTCAGCAAGCCGGGGAGCTGTTTTTT
TRBJ1-1 | TRBD1 | TRBV11-2 | 17 | . | CASSLDPTGIPNTEAFF | TGTGCCAGCAGCTTAGACCCGACAGGGATCCCGAACACTGAAGCTTTCTTT
TRBJ2-3 | . | TRBV7-9 | 12 | . | CASRTSTDTQYF | TGTGCCAGCAGAACGAGCACAGATACGCAGTATTTT
TRBJ1-5 | . | TRBV18 | 14 | . | CASSPETGNQPQHF | TGTGCCAGCTCGCCAGAGACAGGAAATCAGCCCCAGCATTTT
TRBJ2-7 | . | TRBV5-5 | 14 | . | CATAWGESSYEQYF | TGTGCCACCGCTTGGGGGGAGAGCTCCTACGAGCAGTACTTC
TRBJ2-2 | TRBD1 | TRBV5-4 | 16 | . | CASTKTGVGDTGELFF | TGTGCCAGCACGAAGACAGGGGTAGGAGACACCGGGGAGCTGTTTTTT
TRBJ1-5 | . | TRBV2 | 14 | . | CASRGTNSNQPQHF | TGTGCCAGCAGGGGGACGAATAGCAATCAGCCCCAGCATTTT
TRBJ2-4 | TRBD2 | TRBV2 | 16 | . | CASRAERETAKNIQYF | TGTGCCAGCAGAGCGGAGCGGGAGACGGCCAAAAACATTCAGTACTTC
TRBJ1-4 | . | TRBV18 | 14 | . | CASSSRQEREKLFF | TGTGCCAGCTCATCCCGACAGGAGAGGGAAAAACTGTTTTTT
TRBJ1-4 | TRBD1 | TRBV28 | 15 | . | CASSLVGGTGVKLFF | TGTGCCAGCAGTTTAGTAGGGGGGACAGGGGTAAAACTGTTTTTT
TRBJ1-2 | . | TRBV2 | 11 | . | CASTEAYGYTF | TGTGCCAGCACCGAGGCCTATGGCTACACCTTC
TRBJ1-1 | . | TRBV7-2 | 16 | . | CASSLYKGPVNTEAFF | TGTGCCAGCAGCTTATATAAGGGCCCGGTGAACACTGAAGCTTTCTTT
TRBJ1-1 | . | TRBV10-1 | 13 | . | CASRQDGNTEAFF | TGCGCCAGCAGACAAGACGGGAACACTGAAGCTTTCTTT
TRBJ1-2 | TRBD1 | TRBV7-2 | 13 | . | CASSTGTGGGYTF | TGTGCCAGCAGCACGGGGACAGGGGGAGGCTACACCTTC
TRBJ2-2 | . | TRBV19 | 12 | . | CASSGRTGELFF | TGTGCCAGTAGTGGGCGAACCGGGGAGCTGTTTTTT
TRBJ2-7 | TRBD1 | TRBV27 | 15 | . | CASSPRQGAVNEQYF | TGTGCCAGCAGTCCTCGACAGGGGGCTGTCAACGAGCAGTACTTC
TRBJ2-1 | TRBD2 | TRBV5-4 | 15 | . | CASSIVAGGYNEQFF | TGTGCCAGCAGCATAGTAGCGGGGGGTTACAATGAGCAGTTCTTC
TRBJ1-6 | . | TRBV7-2 | 20 | . | CASSLASGSRGVNFNSPLHF | TGTGCCAGCAGCTTAGCGTCAGGGAGTCGCGGGGTGAACTTTAATTCACCCCTCCACTTT
TRBJ2-1 | . | TRBV5-4 | 15 | . | CASSPPGLIYNEQFF | TGTGCCAGCAGCCCACCGGGACTCATCTACAATGAGCAGTTCTTC
TRBJ2-7 | . | TRBV29-1 | 13 | . | CSVARRLDYGQYF | TGCAGCGTAGCTAGGAGATTAGACTACGGGCAGTACTTC
TRBJ1-6 | . | TRBV6-1 | 14 | . | CASSEVWGNSPLHF | TGTGCCAGCAGTGAAGTGTGGGGGAATTCACCCCTCCACTTT
TRBJ2-3 | TRBD1 | TRBV5-6 | 15 | . | CASSADRVLTDTQYF | TGTGCCAGCAGCGCGGACAGGGTCCTCACAGATACGCAGTATTTT
TRBJ1-6 | . | TRBV6-1 | 15 | . | CASSELAGINSPLHF | TGTGCCAGCAGTGAATTGGCGGGGATTAATTCACCCCTCCACTTT
TRBJ1-2 | . | TRBV28 | 13 | . | CASSQIQASGYTF | TGTGCCAGCAGCCAAATCCAGGCGTCCGGCTACACCTTC
TRBJ2-5 | TRBD1 | TRBV6-1 | 16 | . | CASSEPWTGGQETQYF | TGTGCCAGCAGTGAACCGTGGACAGGGGGCCAAGAGACCCAGTACTTC
TRBJ2-3 | . | TRBV5-1 | 14 | . | CASSPQTELKSQYF | TGCGCCAGCAGCCCCCAGACGGAGCTAAAATCGCAGTATTTT
TRBJ2-5 | . | TRBV7-2 | 15 | . | CASSLEGGPQETQYF | TGTGCCAGCAGCTTAGAGGGAGGCCCACAAGAGACCCAGTACTTC
TRBJ2-1 | . | TRBV11-2 | 15 | . | CASSLDWPPYNEQFF | TGTGCCAGCAGCTTAGATTGGCCCCCTTACAATGAGCAGTTCTTC
TRBJ1-4 | TRBD1 | TRBV25-1 | 15 | . | CASTQFGTGGEKLFF | TGTGCCAGCACCCAATTCGGGACAGGGGGAGAAAAACTGTTTTTT
TRBJ2-2 | TRBD1 | TRBV10-3 | 15 | . | CAITKGAGNTGELFF | TGTGCCATCACGAAGGGGGCAGGGAACACCGGGGAGCTGTTTTTT
TRBJ1-5 | . | TRBV25-1 | 13 | once | CASSEQGKQPQHF | TGTGCCAGCAGTGAACAGGGTAAGCAGCCCCAGCATTTT
TRBJ2-5 | TRBD1 | TRBV7-2 | 14 | . | CASSPRDSVETQYF | TGTGCCAGCAGCCCACGGGACAGCGTGGAGACCCAGTACTTC
TRBJ1-4 | . | TRBV29-1 | 12 | . | CSVLIYSEKLFF | TGCAGCGTCCTCATTTACAGTGAAAAACTGTTTTTT